Presented here are 3 T cell receptor beta chains from one specimen sequenced in a study of T cells after posttransplantation cyclophosphamide. Only in-frame clones appear in the TCRdb table, and some are missing; sequencing was by immunoSEQ multiplex PCR. The data hold about 15,000 clones, with approximately 88% observed a single time. Control samples came 1 year after myeloablative marrow transplants with methotrexate plus calcineurin inhibitor. The sample here was PBMCs, taken 350 to 400 days after allogeneic stem cell transplant with calcineurin inhibitor and methotrexate. The receptors stem from a young adult male patient who received an allogeneic stem cell transplant from a related donor, was CMV-positive, and had no GVHD. Some T cells may have originated in the graft donor.

This chain connects TRBV29-1 to TRBJ2-6, with TRBD1 as a possible D gene (6 bases). Germline lookup yields CDR1 SQVTM and CDR2 ANQGSEA. There are 14 residues in the CDR3. V lost 6 bases to trimming and J lost 4 bases, with 13 bases between them. DNA for the CDR3: TGCAGCGTCCGACAGGTCGGGGGGGCCAACGTCCTGACTTTC. Encoded protein: CSVRQVGGANVLTF.

This clone was counted a few times. The V gene is TRBV5-1, the J gene TRBJ2-7; TRBD2 matches 10 bases. The V and J ends lost 1 base and 5 bases, in that order; junction bases with no gene match: 6. The length of the CDR3 is 15 residues. CDR1 SGHRS and CDR2 YFSETQ come from the germline V gene. The CDR3 DNA is TGCGCCAGCAGCTTGTTCCCTAGCGGGAGCGACGAGCAGTACTTC. Protein product: CASSLFPSGSDEQYF.

This chain joins TRBV6-1 and TRBJ2-5, with D tentatively TRBD1 (7 bases). CDR3 length: 16 residues. CDR1 and CDR2 from the germline V gene are MNHNS and SASEGT. Trimming took 3 bases from V and 2 from J, leaving 16 bases between them. The CDR3 reads CASSEGVAGGQETQYF. CDR3 nucleotide sequence: TGTGCCAGCAGTGAGGGGGTTGCAGGGGGGCAAGAGACCCAGTACTTC.